These 22 T cell receptor beta chains share one sample of origin, sequenced in a study of glioma-infiltrating T cells after dendritic cell vaccination. Time point reported: after dendritic cell vaccination, including at tumor progression/relapse. TCRdb's table, derived via immunoSEQ multiplex PCR, lists solely in-frame clones and lacks some. The table has some 110,000 clones, around 91% seen once. Sequenced here: blood, sampled after dendritic cell vaccination. The receptors originated from a human donor with glioblastoma.

In DNA, the CDR3 is TGTGCCAGCAGTCCACAGGGGTTCTACGAGCAGTACTTC. Its protein product is CASSPQGFYEQYF. The chain joins TRBV6-6 to TRBJ2-7; TRBD1 matches at 7 bases. Germline-derived CDR1 and CDR2 are MNHNY and SVGAGI (reference sequence). This CDR3 has 13 residues. Trimming took 5 bases from V and 3 from J; bases not matched to a gene: 4.

The chain employs TRBV7-9 and TRBJ2-7; 12 positions match TRBD2. Germline V lookup: CDR1 SEHNR, CDR2 FQNEAQ (reference sequence). J lost 4 bases, V lost 11 bases, and 9 bases had no gene match. The CDR3 spans 14 residues. CDR3 sequence: CAGALAGGPYEQYF. The DNA of the CDR3 is TGTGCCGGCGCCCTAGCGGGAGGGCCATACGAGCAGTACTTC.

The CDR3 spells CASSYDRGYEQYF. The CDR3 DNA is TGTGCCAGCAGTTACGACAGGGGTTACGAGCAGTACTTC. The rearrangement joins TRBV6-6 to TRBJ2-7, with TRBD1 matching over 8 bases. The CDR3 extends over 13 amino acids. Germline-derived CDR1 and CDR2 are MNHNY and SVGAGI (reference sequence). V shed 2 bases, J shed 4 bases, and the junction held 1 base outside the gene matches.

The rearrangement uses TRBV15 and TRBJ2-7, with D maybe TRBD1 (6 bases). The V and J ends lost 6 bases and 3 bases respectively, with 15 bases between them. Germline-derived CDR1 and CDR2 are LNHNV and YYDKDF (reference sequence). The CDR3 extends over 14 amino acids. CDR3 DNA: TGTGCCACCAGGGAACTCCCGACAGGCTACGAGCAGTACTTC. This translates into CATRELPTGYEQYF.

This chain connects TRBV2 to TRBJ1-6; D unresolved. V lost 0 bases, J lost 12 bases, and 3 bases lay in between. The CDR3 consists of 11 residues. The germline V gene encodes CDR1 SNHLY and CDR2 FYNNEI. This CDR3 reads CASSEAIPLHF. The CDR3 nucleotides read TGTGCCAGCAGTGAAGCTATACCCCTCCACTTT.

V is TRBV15 and J is TRBJ2-7, with 11 bases that match TRBD2. CDR1 is LNHNV and CDR2 is YYDKDF in the germline V gene (reference sequence). The ends lost 0 bases at V and 7 bases at J; junction bases unmatched: 11. This CDR3 contains 17 residues. The CDR3 DNA follows: TGTGCCACCAGCAGAGACAAAGTAGCGGGGGGGCTGACGGAGCAGTACTTC. Protein sequence: CATSRDKVAGGLTEQYF.

The gene calls are TRBV10-2 and TRBJ1-1; D remains ambiguous. The germline V gene encodes CDR1 WSHSY and CDR2 SAAADI. The CDR3 consists of 13 residues. The germline V and J ends were trimmed by 7 bases and 2 bases, with 11 bases remaining between them. The CDR3 is CASNNSPNTEAFF. The DNA for the CDR3 is TGCGCCAGCAATAACAGCCCCAACACTGAAGCTTTCTTT.

The chain has TRBV6-5 and TRBJ2-5; a possible D gene is TRBD1 (5 bases). The V end lost 2 bases, the J end lost 2 bases, and 12 bases lay between the germline ends. Germline V gene lookup returns CDR1 MNHEY and CDR2 SVGAGI. This CDR3 has 15 amino acids. CDR3 DNA sequence: TGTGCCAGCAGTTACGTGGGCAGGGCACAAGAGACCCAGTACTTC. Protein: CASSYVGRAQETQYF.

The chain employs TRBV5-6 and TRBJ2-1, with D maybe TRBD2 (5 bases). Germline V lookup: CDR1 SGHDT, CDR2 YYEEEE. Trimming pared 0 bases from V and 5 bases from J, leaving 9 bases between. The CDR3 runs to 14 residues. DNA of the CDR3: TGTGCCAGCAGCTTGGGTGGGAGCCACAATGAGCAGTTCTTC. Amino acids: CASSLGGSHNEQFF.

The V call is TRBV11-2, the J call TRBJ2-6; no clear D gene. V was trimmed by 5 bases and J by 0 bases, leaving 8 bases between them. Per germline, CDR1 SGHAT and CDR2 FQNNGV. This CDR3 spans 15 amino acids. CDR3 coding DNA: TGTGCCAGCAGCGCACAACCCTCTGGGGCCAACGTCCTGACTTTC. Its translation is CASSAQPSGANVLTF.

The rearrangement uses TRBV27 and TRBJ1-5; 7 bases are shared with TRBD1. Germline loops: CDR1 MNHEY, CDR2 SMNVEV (reference sequence). The ends lost 6 bases at V and 0 bases at J; junction bases unmatched: 5. The length of the CDR3 is 15 residues. DNA for the CDR3: TGTGCCAGCAGGTTACAGGGGCTTAGCAATCAGCCCCAGCATTTT. Protein: CASRLQGLSNQPQHF.

This sequence joins TRBV19 and TRBJ2-2; 13 nucleotides line up with TRBD2. This CDR3 is built from 17 residues. The ends lost 1 base at V and 4 bases at J; junction bases unmatched: 3. Per germline, CDR1 LNHDA and CDR2 SQIVND (reference sequence). The CDR3 bases are TGTGCCAGTAGTATAGCGGGACTAGCGGGGTCCACCGGGGAGCTGTTTTTT. Encoded protein: CASSIAGLAGSTGELFF.

In its sample, this clone was seen once. The chain recombines TRBV7-3 with TRBJ2-7; 10 bases are shared with TRBD2. Trimming at V came to 2 bases and at J to 3 bases, leaving 1 base not matched to a gene. This CDR3 spans 14 amino acids. CDR1 and CDR2 (germline): SGHTA, FQGTGA. The CDR3 DNA reads as TGTGCCAGCAGCTTATCTAGCGGGGGCTACGAGCAGTACTTC. This encodes CASSLSSGGYEQYF.

V and J are TRBV11-2 and TRBJ2-7; 12 nucleotides match TRBD2. Germline loops: CDR1 SGHAT, CDR2 FQNNGV. The CDR3 is 15 residues long. Trimming cost V 4 bases and J 4 bases; bases outside gene matches: 5. The CDR3 nucleotides read TGTGCCAGCAGCTCTCTGACTAGCGGGGGTTACGAGCAGTACTTC. Protein product: CASSSLTSGGYEQYF.

V usage is TRBV7-8 and J usage is TRBJ1-1; 9 positions agree with TRBD1. This CDR3 region has 18 residues. J lost 3 bases, V lost 3 bases, and 14 bases had no gene match. Germline V CDR1 and CDR2: SGHVS, FQNEAQ. The CDR3 bases are TGTGCCAGCAGCTTTAGATGGGGGACAGGGATTTTAGACACTGAAGCTTTCTTT. The encoded protein is CASSFRWGTGILDTEAFF.

The rearrangement links TRBV5-1 to TRBJ2-3; perhaps TRBD1 as D (6 bases). Germline V gene lookup returns CDR1 SGHRS and CDR2 YFSETQ. V shed 6 bases and J shed 5 bases, with 13 bases lying between them. The CDR3 length is 13 residues. CDR3 residues: CASTGQNRDTQYF. In nucleotides, the CDR3 is TGCGCCAGCACCGGACAGAACAGAGATACGCAGTATTTT.

CDR3 sequence (DNA): TGTGCCAGCAGCACCCAAACCGGGACTAGCGGATACGAGCAGTACTTC. Encoded protein: CASSTQTGTSGYEQYF. The J gene is TRBJ2-7, the V gene TRBV11-2; the match to TRBD2 covers 11 bases. The CDR3 spans 16 residues. Germline values: CDR1 SGHAT, CDR2 FQNNGV. Trimming removed 5 bases from V and 4 bases from J; junction bases left unmatched: 10. Looking up the rest from reference TRBV11-2 and TRBJ2-7 gives the full variable domain: EAGVAQSPRYKIIEKRQSVAFWCNPISGHATLYWYQQILGQGPKLLIQFQNNGVVDDSQLPKDRFSAERLKGVDSTLKIQPAKLEDSAVYLCASSTQTGTSGYEQYFGPGTRLTVT.

The table lists this clone with a count of one. V gene TRBV10-2 combines with J gene TRBJ1-5; TRBD1 is a possible D gene (5 bases). This CDR3 contains 16 residues. Germline V gene sequence: CDR1 WSHSY, CDR2 SAAADI. V lost 0 bases, J lost 5 bases, and 14 bases lay in between. DNA of the CDR3: TGCGCCAGCAGTGAGTCTGCCCTGGCAGGGTATCAGCCCCAGCATTTT. Its protein product is CASSESALAGYQPQHF.

V gene TRBV9 combines with J gene TRBJ2-3; D not resolved. This CDR3 has 14 amino acids. The germline CDR1 and CDR2 sequences are SGDLS and YYNGEE. V gave up 1 base and J gave up 2 bases, with 8 bases separating them. CDR3 amino acids: CASSVREPTDTQYF. The CDR3 coding sequence is TGTGCCAGCAGCGTAAGAGAGCCCACAGATACGCAGTATTTT.

J is TRBJ2-7 and V is TRBV6-5; no definite D call. This CDR3 has 11 amino acids. The V end lost 5 bases, the J end lost 3 bases, and 5 bases lay between the germline ends. The germline V gene encodes CDR1 MNHEY and CDR2 SVGAGI. The CDR3 protein is CASSRLYEQYF. The CDR3 DNA follows: TGTGCCAGCAGTAGACTCTACGAGCAGTACTTC.

The chain carries TRBV19 and TRBJ2-7, with TRBD1 matching over 9 bases. The ends lost 8 bases at V and 7 bases at J; junction bases unmatched: 9. Germline loops: CDR1 LNHDA, CDR2 SQIVND (reference sequence). This CDR3 comprises 13 residues. The CDR3 region is CASQDRGSREQYF. CDR3 nucleotide sequence: TGTGCCAGTCAAGACAGGGGGAGTCGGGAGCAGTACTTC.

This chain uses TRBV7-2 with TRBJ2-3, with D perhaps matching TRBD1 (7 bases). The CDR3 covers 16 residues. Trimming cost V 1 base and J 11 bases, with 22 bases left between them. Germline-derived CDR1 and CDR2 are SGHTA and FQGNSA. CDR3 residues: CASSLGASGQGGRQYF. CDR3 bases: TGTGCCAGCAGCTTAGGGGCGAGCGGGCAGGGGGGTAGGCAGTATTTT.